Following are 14 T cell receptor beta chains from one sample sequenced in a study of blood T cells in healthy people across ages (dated by TCRdb to between 2015 and 2016). Libraries were prepared through 5' RACE. TCRdb names Illumina HiSeq 2500 as the instrument used. A second about 7 to 12 cycle PCR used a sample-barcoded 5' primer and a J-beta primer mix. TCRdb handled the public reads itself, with Q25 trimming in fastp and clone calling in MiXCR, and kept productive beta chains. Each entry is one CDR3 protein sequence, shown with its most common DNA and genes. The sample data list about 1.7 million distinct CDR3 sequences, and approximately 30% of these were observed just once. The top ten clones comprise 7% to 9% of the sample. The sample was blood. All receptors derive from a woman under 40 in good health.

The sample holds many counts of this clonotype. The chain uses TRBV5-6 and TRBJ2-7, with 8 bases identical to TRBD2. CDR1 and CDR2 (germline): SGHDT, YYEEEE. V dropped 1 base and J dropped 3; count of bases not matched to a gene: 6. The CDR3 is made up of 15 amino acids. The DNA for the CDR3 is TGTGCCAGCAGCTTGTCTCCAAGCGGGAGCTACGAGCAGTACTTC. Translated: CASSLSPSGSYEQYF.

The rearrangement joins TRBV5-1 to TRBJ1-1; TRBD1 might be the D (6 bases). The V end was cut by 7 bases, the J end by 0 bases, with 10 bases between. The germline V gene encodes CDR1 SGHRS and CDR2 YFSETQ. The CDR3 loop spans 13 amino acids. DNA of the CDR3: TGCGCCAGCTTCGACAGGATGAACACTGAAGCTTTCTTT. Its translation is CASFDRMNTEAFF.

For this clonotype: At one of its ends the junction is not consistent with the germline gene, which may arise from a read error. This chain connects TRBV29-1 to TRBJ2-7; D gene uncertain. Looked up from germline, CDR1 is SQVTM and CDR2 is ANQGSEA. This CDR3 comprises 12 residues. The CDR3 loop reads CSVEFRDNEQYF. The CDR3 coding sequence is TGCAGTGTTGAATTTCGTGACAATGAGCAGTACTTC.

In its sample, this clonotype was seen once. A much larger clone differs by one base, so this may be a read error. The chain is built from TRBV20-1 and TRBJ2-7; D is possibly TRBD2 (5 bases). Trimming removed 6 bases at V and 3 bases at J, with 21 bases between. Germline V lookup: CDR1 DFQATT, CDR2 SNEGSKA (reference sequence). The CDR3 is 15 amino acids. The CDR3 bases are TGCAGTGCCCCCGCTACCGGCGGGTCGAACTACGAGCAGTACTTC. Residues: CSAPATGGSNYEQYF.

The chain's CDR3 is CASSDSGDSNYEQYF. DNA of the CDR3: TGTGCCAGCAGCGACAGCGGGGACAGCAACTACGAGCAGTACTTC. The chain uses TRBV9 and TRBJ2-7; D is perhaps TRBD1 or TRBD2 (7 bases each). CDR1 is SGDLS and CDR2 is YYNGEE in the germline V gene. This CDR3 region has 15 residues. V shed 3 bases and J shed 3 bases, with 16 bases lying between them.

The V gene is TRBV6-2 or TRBV6-3, the J gene TRBJ1-2; no clear D gene. CDR3 length equals 15 residues. The germline V gene has CDR1 MNHEY and CDR2 SVGEGT. Trimming removed 7 bases from V and 5 bases from J, with 20 bases in between. Here the CDR3 reads CASTAPKSALYGYTF. The CDR3 coding sequence is TGTGCCAGCACGGCGCCGAAGTCCGCACTTTATGGCTACACCTTC.

This clonotype appeared a few times. The rearrangement joins TRBV20-1 to TRBJ2-4; D may match TRBD1 or TRBD2 (5 bases each). Trimming took 0 bases from V and 0 from J, leaving 12 bases between them. CDR3 length equals 16 residues. Germline lookup yields CDR1 DFQATT and CDR2 SNEGSKA (reference sequence). CDR3 sequence: CSARDLTGLAKNIQYF. The CDR3 DNA reads TGCAGTGCTAGAGATCTAACGGGGCTAGCCAAAAACATTCAGTACTTC.

The chain employs TRBV6-6 and TRBJ2-1; unclear D gene. From germline, CDR1 is MNHNY and CDR2 SVGAGI (reference sequence). CDR3 length: 12 residues. The V end lost 8 bases, the J end lost 4 bases, and 9 bases lay between the germline ends. The CDR3, as DNA: TGTGCCAGCTGCCGTACGTACAATGAGCAGTTCTTC. It yields the protein CASCRTYNEQFF.

The chain employs TRBV30 and TRBJ2-1; 7 bases align to TRBD1. J lost 4 bases, V lost 2 bases, and 8 bases had no gene match. The CDR3 consists of 15 residues. Germline CDR1 reads GTSNPN; CDR2 reads SVGIG (reference sequence). The CDR3, as DNA: TGTGCCTGGAGTCGCGCCGGGACAGTGTACAATGAGCAGTTCTTC. This translates into CAWSRAGTVYNEQFF.

This clonotype was counted ten times or more. The chain recombines TRBV5-1 with TRBJ1-5; 8 bases align to TRBD1. This CDR3 contains 16 residues. The junction had 6 bases not matched to a gene; V was cut back by 3 bases and J by 1 base. Germline V gene data show CDR1 as SGHRS and CDR2 as YFSETQ. CDR3 residues: CASSWLRTGSNQPQHF. The CDR3 DNA reads TGCGCCAGCAGCTGGCTCCGGACAGGGAGCAATCAGCCCCAGCATTTT.

This clonotype was recorded once. The chain links TRBV18 to TRBJ1-1, with a tentative D call TRBD1 (6 bases). Germline V gene sequence: CDR1 KGHSH, CDR2 LQKENI. Trimming took 5 bases from V and 4 from J, leaving 17 bases between them. This CDR3 spans 15 amino acids. The CDR3 nucleotides are TGTGCCAGCTCATCCTATACAGGGCGGAGCACTGAAGCTTTCTTT. Translated: CASSSYTGRSTEAFF.

The chain joins TRBV7-6 to TRBJ2-1; 7 bases fit TRBD1. Germline V gene sequence: CDR1 SGHVS, CDR2 FNYEAQ. The V and J ends lost 1 base and 6 bases, in that order; junction bases with no gene match: 12. CDR3 length equals 17 residues. The CDR3 DNA reads TGTGCCAGCAGCTTAGGGCCCCCGGGACAGCGTATCAATGAGCAGTTCTTC. It codes for CASSLGPPGQRINEQFF.

The rearrangement uses TRBV6-6 and TRBJ2-5, with D uncertain. CDR3 size: 14 residues. The germline gives CDR1 MNHNY, CDR2 SVGAGI (reference sequence). Trimming cost V 4 bases and J 4 bases, with 13 bases left between them. The CDR3 reads CASSSSSRGETQYF. CDR3 nucleotide sequence: TGTGCCAGCAGTTCCTCCAGCAGAGGAGAGACCCAGTACTTC.

There are many counts of this clonotype. The chain has TRBV20-1 and TRBJ2-1; either TRBD1 or TRBD2 may fit D (5 bases each). CDR1 is DFQATT and CDR2 is SNEGSKA in the germline V gene (reference sequence). The CDR3 length is 14 residues. V shed 4 bases and J shed 4 bases, with 14 bases lying between them. The chain's CDR3 is CSAIEGSRYNEQFF. As DNA, the CDR3 is TGCAGTGCTATTGAGGGGTCTCGATACAATGAGCAGTTCTTC.